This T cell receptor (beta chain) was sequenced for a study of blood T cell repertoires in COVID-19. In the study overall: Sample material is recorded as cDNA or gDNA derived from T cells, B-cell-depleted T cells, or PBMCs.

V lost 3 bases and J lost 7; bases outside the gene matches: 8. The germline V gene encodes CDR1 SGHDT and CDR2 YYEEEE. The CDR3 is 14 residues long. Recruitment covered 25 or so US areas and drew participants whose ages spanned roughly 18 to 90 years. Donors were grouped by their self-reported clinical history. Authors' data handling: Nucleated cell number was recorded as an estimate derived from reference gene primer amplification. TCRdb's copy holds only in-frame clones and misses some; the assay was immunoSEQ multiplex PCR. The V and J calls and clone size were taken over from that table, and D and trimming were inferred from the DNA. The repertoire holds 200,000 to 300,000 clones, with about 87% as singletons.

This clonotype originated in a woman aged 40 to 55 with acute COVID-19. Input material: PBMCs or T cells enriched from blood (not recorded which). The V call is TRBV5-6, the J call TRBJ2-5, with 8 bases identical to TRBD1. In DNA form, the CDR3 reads TGTGCCAGCAGCTCAGGACAGGGCTACCGGACCCAGTACTTC. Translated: CASSSGQGYRTQYF.